The entry below gives a single T cell receptor beta chain sequence along with its context. CDR1 is MNHEY and CDR2 is SMNVEV in the germline V gene (reference sequence). The V segment lost 6 bases and the J segment 7 bases; nucleotides outside the gene matches: 4. CDR3 size: 14 residues. The data originate from a study of blood T cell repertoires in COVID-19. Across the whole study: In each case, the material was cDNA or gDNA derived from T cells, B-cell-depleted T cells, or PBMCs.

The table came from immunoSEQ multiplex PCR; TCRdb's copy has only in-frame clones and leaves some out. Of 250,000 to 300,000 clones in the sample, approximately 93% are singletons; the top ten hold 2.2%. It was during active infection that Seattle patients were enrolled and then longitudinally followed. This receptor was obtained from a woman younger than 45 with COVID-19, enrolled during active disease. This chain uses TRBV27 with TRBJ1-6; TRBD1 agrees at 9 bases. Input material: peripheral blood. The CDR3, as DNA: TGTGCCAGCAGCCGGGACAGGGCCAATTCACCCCTCCACTTT. Residues: CASSRDRANSPLHF.